The sequence of this T cell receptor beta chain was determined in a study of T-cell reconstitution after alpha-beta-depleted transplantation in children. The germline gives CDR1 SGHRS, CDR2 YFSETQ. The CDR3 contains 16 residues. V lost 4 bases and J lost 1, with 16 bases in between. Preparation of the TCRbeta library was carried out with unique molecular identifiers. TCRdb processed the PCR reads anew with MiXCR; each CDR3 protein has one entry. The table has about 130,000 distinct CDR3 sequences, 8% to 10% seen once. The V and J genes are TRBV5-1 and TRBJ2-3; TRBD2 might be the D (7 bases). Sequenced here: PBMCs, mostly from graft donor cells, sampled 180 days after TCRalphabeta/CD19-depleted stem cell transplant. The TCR originated in a girl under two years old who had a stem cell transplant for combined immunodeficiency, so the T cells may come from the graft donor. The CDR3 spells CASSGPGGAGTDTQYF. The CDR3 DNA reads as TGCGCCAGCAGCGGCCCGGGGGGCGCGGGCACAGATACGCAGTATTTT. Supplemented by reference TRBV5-1 and TRBJ2-3, the full variable domain reads KAGVTQTPRYLIKTRGQQVTLSCSPISGHRSVSWYQQTPGQGLQFLFEYFSETQRNKGNFPGRFSGRQFSNSRSEMNVSTLELGDSALYLCASSGPGGAGTDTQYFGPGTRLTVL.